These 5 T cell receptor beta chains originate from one sample sequenced in a study of shared clonotypes between healthy human individuals. Sequencing was performed with immunoSEQ multiplex PCR; in TCRdb, only in-frame clones are kept and a portion is missing. The table shows 850,000 to 1,100,000 clones, with approximately 75% occurring only once. Material for sequencing was memory CD4+ T cells from PBMCs. Indicated subset: CD45RA-negative fraction. All receptors derive from a man aged 18 to 30 in good health. Some clones in this sample may be carry-over from other donors' samples.

Concerning this clone itself: Given a much more abundant clone one base away, this may be a read error. The sample holds other DNA sequences that translate to the same CDR3. The chain links TRBV19 to TRBJ1-1; 7 bases align to TRBD1. After removal of 2 bases from V and 5 bases from J, the junction contained 2 bases not matched to a gene. CDR1 is LNHDA and CDR2 is SQIVND in the germline V gene (reference sequence). The CDR3 loop spans 13 amino acids. The CDR3 DNA reads as TGTGCCAGTAGTATAAACAGGGGAACTGAAGCTTTCTTT. This gives the protein CASSINRGTEAFF.

The chain couples TRBV6-1 to TRBJ1-3; D remains ambiguous. The CDR3 contains 11 residues. V lost 7 bases, J lost 3 bases, and 4 bases lay in between. CDR1 is MNHNS, CDR2 SASEGT, per germline. CDR3 loop: CASTLGNTIYF. The CDR3 region has the DNA TGTGCCAGCACTCTTGGAAACACCATATATTTT.

The V gene is TRBV30, the J gene TRBJ1-5, with a weak D call TRBD1 (5 bases). In germline, CDR1 is GTSNPN, CDR2 SVGIG (reference sequence). Trimming cost V 3 bases and J 4 bases, with 10 bases left between them. This CDR3 is 13 amino acids long. The CDR3 reads CAWSDSPNQPQHF. CDR3 nucleotide sequence: TGTGCCTGGAGCGACAGCCCGAATCAGCCCCAGCATTTT.

This rearrangement joins TRBV2 to TRBJ2-2; D possibly uses TRBD1 or TRBD2 (5 bases each). The ends were cut back, 3 bases at V and 4 bases at J, with 21 bases in the middle. Germline assignment: CDR1 SNHLY and CDR2 FYNNEI. The CDR3 runs to 18 residues. The CDR3 loop reads CASSDRASLFRGTGELFF. The CDR3 bases are TGTGCCAGCAGTGATAGGGCTAGCCTCTTTAGGGGCACCGGGGAGCTGTTTTTT.

V gene TRBV5-1 combines with J gene TRBJ2-7; D not resolved. CDR3 length equals 14 residues. Between the trimmed V and J ends, which lost 0 bases and 5 bases, there was a span of 12 bases. Germline V gene lookup returns CDR1 SGHRS and CDR2 YFSETQ. The CDR3 DNA follows: TGCGCCAGCAGCTTGGCTTCCTTTGGGCACGAGCAGTACTTC. It codes for CASSLASFGHEQYF. The full variable domain, rest sourced from reference TRBV5-1 and TRBJ2-7, is KAGVTQTPRYLIKTRGQQVTLSCSPISGHRSVSWYQQTPGQGLQFLFEYFSETQRNKGNFPGRFSGRQFSNSRSEMNVSTLELGDSALYLCASSLASFGHEQYFGPGTRLTVT.